This record looks at one TCR beta chain sequence and its context. Its specificity is not known. Profiling relied on immunoSEQ multiplex PCR, and the TCRdb table lists in-frame clones only, not all of them. The sample shows just under 20,000 clones, approximately 89% of them seen only once. This sample is drawn from a study of T cells in localized non-small cell lung cancer. The CDR3 has 12 residues. The ends were cut back, 4 bases at V and 2 bases at J, with 8 bases in the middle. Germline V CDR1 and CDR2: GTSNPN, SVGIG (reference sequence). Study results and caveats: Appearing in adjacent lung were a median approximately 50 of the top 100 tumor clones. Uninvolved adjacent lung showed the highest T cell clonality, exceeding tumor. A raised T cell density in blood coincided with lengthier overall survival.

This sequence joins TRBV30 and TRBJ1-2; no definite D call. The receptor was derived from a man between 40 and 70 years old with stage I lung adenocarcinoma. The starting material was peripheral blood, obtained before any cancer treatment. CDR3 nucleotide sequence: TGTGCCTGGAACCAGATAAACTATGGCTACACCTTC. It specifies CAWNQINYGYTF.